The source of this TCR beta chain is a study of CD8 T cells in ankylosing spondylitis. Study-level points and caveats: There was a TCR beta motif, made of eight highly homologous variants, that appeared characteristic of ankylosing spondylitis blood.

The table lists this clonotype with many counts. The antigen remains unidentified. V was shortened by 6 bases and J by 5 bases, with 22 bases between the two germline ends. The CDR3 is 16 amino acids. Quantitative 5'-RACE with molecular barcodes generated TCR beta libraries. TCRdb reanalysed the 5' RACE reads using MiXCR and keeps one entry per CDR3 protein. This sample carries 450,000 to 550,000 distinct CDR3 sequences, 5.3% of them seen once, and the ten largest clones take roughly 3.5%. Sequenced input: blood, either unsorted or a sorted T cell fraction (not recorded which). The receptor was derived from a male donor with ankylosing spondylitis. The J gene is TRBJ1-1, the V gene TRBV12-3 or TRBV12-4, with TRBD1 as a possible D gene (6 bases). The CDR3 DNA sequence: TGTGCCAGCAGCCGAGATCGCCTACAGGGACCAACTGAAGCTTTCTTT. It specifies CASSRDRLQGPTEAFF.